This T cell receptor (beta chain) was sequenced for a study of T cell responses to AZD1222 COVID-19 vaccine. Study-level findings and limits: Spike-wide vaccine-associated CD4 TCRs dominated at 160-218 and 743-854. Clonal diversity may have been underestimated, and the donors were mostly white British, with more females than males. Baseline antibody screening turned up just six seropositive AZD1222 recipients. Repertoire sampling was restricted to post-peak T cell response timepoints.

Of note for this clone: No antigen is known for it.

The CDR3 totals 17 residues. Unmatched junction bases numbered 17, after V lost 3 bases and J lost 10 bases. Germline-derived CDR1 and CDR2 are LGHNA and YSLEER. The data were produced by immunoSEQ multiplex PCR, yet TCRdb's version contains in-frame clones alone and is incomplete. In the table there are about 150,000 clones, 88% of which are singletons. The TCR sequence derives from an adult in good health. Sequences were derived from peripheral blood, sampled on day 0 of AZD1222 vaccination. J is TRBJ2-1 and V is TRBV4-3; 8 nucleotides agree with TRBD2. CDR3 loop: CASSHRAGTRIAGEQFF. In DNA form, the CDR3 reads TGCGCCAGCAGCCACCGGGCAGGGACTAGGATAGCGGGCGAGCAGTTCTTC.